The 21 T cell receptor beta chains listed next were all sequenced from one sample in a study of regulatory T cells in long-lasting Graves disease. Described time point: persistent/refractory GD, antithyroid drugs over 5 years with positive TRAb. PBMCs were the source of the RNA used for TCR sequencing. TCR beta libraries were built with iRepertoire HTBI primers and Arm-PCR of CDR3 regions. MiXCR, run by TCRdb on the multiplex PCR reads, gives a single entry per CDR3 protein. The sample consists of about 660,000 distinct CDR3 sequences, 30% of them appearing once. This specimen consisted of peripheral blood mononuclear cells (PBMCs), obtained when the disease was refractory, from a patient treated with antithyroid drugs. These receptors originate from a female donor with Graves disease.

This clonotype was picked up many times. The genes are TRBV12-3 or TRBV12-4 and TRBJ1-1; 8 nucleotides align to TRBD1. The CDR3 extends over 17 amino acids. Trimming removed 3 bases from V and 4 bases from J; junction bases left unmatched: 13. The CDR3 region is CASSFSRTGFDLTEAFF. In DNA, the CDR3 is TGTGCCAGCAGTTTTAGTCGGACAGGGTTCGATCTCACTGAAGCTTTCTTT.

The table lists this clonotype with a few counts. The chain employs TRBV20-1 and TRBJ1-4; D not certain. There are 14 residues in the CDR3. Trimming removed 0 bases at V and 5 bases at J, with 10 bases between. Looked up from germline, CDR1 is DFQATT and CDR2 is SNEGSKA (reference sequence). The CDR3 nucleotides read TGCAGTGCTAGAGATCGTCGGTTCAATGAAAAACTGTTTTTT. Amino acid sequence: CSARDRRFNEKLFF.

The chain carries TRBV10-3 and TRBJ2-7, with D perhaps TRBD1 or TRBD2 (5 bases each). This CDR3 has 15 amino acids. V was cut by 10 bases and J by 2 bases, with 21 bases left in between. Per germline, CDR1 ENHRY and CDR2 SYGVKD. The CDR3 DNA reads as TGTGCCACCGATCCGGGACCCCCCAACCCCTACGAGCAGTACTTC. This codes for CATDPGPPNPYEQYF.

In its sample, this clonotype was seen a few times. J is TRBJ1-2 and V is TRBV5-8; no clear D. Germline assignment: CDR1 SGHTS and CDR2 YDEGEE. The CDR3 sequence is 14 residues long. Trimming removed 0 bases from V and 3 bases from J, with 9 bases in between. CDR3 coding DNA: TGTGCCAGCAGCTTGGAACAGAGCGACTATGGCTACACCTTC. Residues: CASSLEQSDYGYTF.

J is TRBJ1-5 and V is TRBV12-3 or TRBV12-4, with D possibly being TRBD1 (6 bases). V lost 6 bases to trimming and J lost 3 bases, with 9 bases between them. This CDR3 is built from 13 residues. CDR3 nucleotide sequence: TGTGCCAGCAGCCTGGGACACAATCAGCCCCAGCATTTT. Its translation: CASSLGHNQPQHF.

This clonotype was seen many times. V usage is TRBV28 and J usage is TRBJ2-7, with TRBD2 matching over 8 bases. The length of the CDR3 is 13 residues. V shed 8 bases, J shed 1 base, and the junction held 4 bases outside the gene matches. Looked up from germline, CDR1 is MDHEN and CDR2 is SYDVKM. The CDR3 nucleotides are TGTGCCAGCGGGGGACTAGGATCCTACGAGCAGTACTTC. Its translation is CASGGLGSYEQYF. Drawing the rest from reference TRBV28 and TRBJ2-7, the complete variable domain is DVKVTQSSRYLVKRTGEKVFLECVQDMDHENMFWYRQDPGLGLRLIYFSYDVKMKEKGDIPEGYSVSREKKERFSLILESASTNQTSMYLCASGGLGSYEQYFGPGTRLTVT.

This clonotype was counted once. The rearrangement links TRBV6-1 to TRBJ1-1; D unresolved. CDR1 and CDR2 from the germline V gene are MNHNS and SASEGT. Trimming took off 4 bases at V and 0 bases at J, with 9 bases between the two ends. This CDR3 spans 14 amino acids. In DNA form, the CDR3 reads TGTGCCAGCAGTGCCCGTCCTCTGAACACTGAAGCTTTCTTT. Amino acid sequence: CASSARPLNTEAFF.

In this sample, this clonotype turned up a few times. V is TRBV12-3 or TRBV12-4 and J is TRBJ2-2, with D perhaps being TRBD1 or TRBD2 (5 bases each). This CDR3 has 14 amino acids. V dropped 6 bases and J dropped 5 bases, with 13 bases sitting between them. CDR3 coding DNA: TGTGCCAGCAGCCTGGGACGGTTTACCGGGGAGCTGTTTTTT. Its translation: CASSLGRFTGELFF.

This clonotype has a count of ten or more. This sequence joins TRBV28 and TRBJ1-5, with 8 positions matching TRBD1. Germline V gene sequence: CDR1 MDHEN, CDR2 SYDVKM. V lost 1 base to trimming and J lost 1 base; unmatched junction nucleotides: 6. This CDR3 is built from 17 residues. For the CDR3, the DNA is TGTGCCAGCAGTTTATCACAGGGGGTCGTGAGCAATCAGCCCCAGCATTTT. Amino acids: CASSLSQGVVSNQPQHF.

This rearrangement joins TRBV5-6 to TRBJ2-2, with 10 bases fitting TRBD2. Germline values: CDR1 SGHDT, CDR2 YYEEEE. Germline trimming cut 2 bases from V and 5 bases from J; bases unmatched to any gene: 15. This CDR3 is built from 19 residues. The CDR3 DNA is TGTGCCAGCAGCTTCTCCTTTAGGGCAGCGGGAGGGCGGACCGGGGAGCTGTTTTTT. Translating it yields CASSFSFRAAGGRTGELFF.

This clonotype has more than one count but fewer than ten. CDR3 in DNA: TGCGCCAGCAGCTTGGTAGGGAACGGGGAGCTGTTTTTT. It encodes CASSLVGNGELFF. This chain uses TRBV5-1 with TRBJ2-2; D remains ambiguous. Trimming took 0 bases from V and 7 from J, leaving 7 bases between them. Germline V lookup: CDR1 SGHRS, CDR2 YFSETQ. The CDR3 extends over 13 amino acids.

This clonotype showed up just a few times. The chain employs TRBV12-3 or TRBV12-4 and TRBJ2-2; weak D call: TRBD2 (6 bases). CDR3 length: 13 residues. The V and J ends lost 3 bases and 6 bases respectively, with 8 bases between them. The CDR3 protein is CASSFGSSGELFF. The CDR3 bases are TGTGCCAGCAGTTTCGGGAGCTCCGGGGAGCTGTTTTTT.

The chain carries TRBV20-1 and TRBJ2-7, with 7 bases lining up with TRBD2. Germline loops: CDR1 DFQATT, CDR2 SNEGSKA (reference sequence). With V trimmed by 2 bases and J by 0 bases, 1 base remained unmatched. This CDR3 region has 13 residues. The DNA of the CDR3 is TGCAGTGCTAGACGCGGGAGCTCCTACGAGCAGTACTTC. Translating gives CSARRGSSYEQYF.

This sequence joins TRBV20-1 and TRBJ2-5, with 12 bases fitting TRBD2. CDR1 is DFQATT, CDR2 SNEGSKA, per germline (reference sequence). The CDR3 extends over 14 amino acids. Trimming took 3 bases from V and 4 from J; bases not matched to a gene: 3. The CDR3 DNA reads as TGCAGTGCTAGTATGGGACTAGCGGGAGAGACCCAGTACTTC. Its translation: CSASMGLAGETQYF.

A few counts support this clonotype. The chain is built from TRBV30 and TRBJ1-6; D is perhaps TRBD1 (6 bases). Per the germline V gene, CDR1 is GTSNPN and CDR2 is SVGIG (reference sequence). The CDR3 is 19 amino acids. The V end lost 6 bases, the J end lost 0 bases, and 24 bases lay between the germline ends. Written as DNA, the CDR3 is TGTGCCTGCGAGATACTGGGCAGGGGTACGAGCTCCTATAATTCACCCCTCCACTTT. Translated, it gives CACEILGRGTSSYNSPLHF.

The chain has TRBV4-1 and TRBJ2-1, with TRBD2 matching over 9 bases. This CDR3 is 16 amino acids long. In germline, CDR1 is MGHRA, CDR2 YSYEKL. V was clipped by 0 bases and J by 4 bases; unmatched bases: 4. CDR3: CASSQEPSGVYNEQFF. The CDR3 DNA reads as TGCGCCAGCAGCCAAGAACCTAGCGGGGTTTACAATGAGCAGTTCTTC.

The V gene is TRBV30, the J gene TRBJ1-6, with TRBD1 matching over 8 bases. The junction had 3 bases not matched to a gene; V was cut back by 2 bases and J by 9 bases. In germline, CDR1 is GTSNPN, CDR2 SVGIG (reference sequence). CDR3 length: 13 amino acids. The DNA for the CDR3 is TGTGCCTGGAGTTCGACAGGGGTTTCACCCCTCCACTTT. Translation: CAWSSTGVSPLHF.

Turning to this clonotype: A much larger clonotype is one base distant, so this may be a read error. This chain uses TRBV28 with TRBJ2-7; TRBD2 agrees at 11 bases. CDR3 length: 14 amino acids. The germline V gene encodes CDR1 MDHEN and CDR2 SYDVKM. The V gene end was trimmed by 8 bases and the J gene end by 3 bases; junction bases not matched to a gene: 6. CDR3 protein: CASLTSGTGYEQYF. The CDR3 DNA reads TGTGCCAGCCTGACTAGCGGGACCGGCTACGAGCAGTACTTC.

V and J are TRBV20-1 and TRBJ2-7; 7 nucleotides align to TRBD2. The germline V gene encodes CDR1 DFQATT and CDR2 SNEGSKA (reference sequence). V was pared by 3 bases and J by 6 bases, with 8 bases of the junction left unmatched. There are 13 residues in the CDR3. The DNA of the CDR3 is TGCAGTGCTAGGGCTAGCGGAGGATCCGAGCAGTACTTC. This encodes CSARASGGSEQYF.

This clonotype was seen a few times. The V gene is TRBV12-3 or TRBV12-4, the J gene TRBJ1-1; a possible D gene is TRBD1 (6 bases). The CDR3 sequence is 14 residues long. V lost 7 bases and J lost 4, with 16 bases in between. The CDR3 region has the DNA TGTGCCAGCACACGCCGGGGGGCGACCACTGAAGCTTTCTTT. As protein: CASTRRGATTEAFF.

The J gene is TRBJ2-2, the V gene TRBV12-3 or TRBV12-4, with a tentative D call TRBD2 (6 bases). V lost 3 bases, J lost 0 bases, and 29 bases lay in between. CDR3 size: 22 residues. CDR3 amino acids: CASSFVRDPTHGPLANTGELFF. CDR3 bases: TGTGCCAGCAGTTTTGTGCGGGATCCTACACACGGCCCACTCGCGAACACCGGGGAGCTGTTTTTT.